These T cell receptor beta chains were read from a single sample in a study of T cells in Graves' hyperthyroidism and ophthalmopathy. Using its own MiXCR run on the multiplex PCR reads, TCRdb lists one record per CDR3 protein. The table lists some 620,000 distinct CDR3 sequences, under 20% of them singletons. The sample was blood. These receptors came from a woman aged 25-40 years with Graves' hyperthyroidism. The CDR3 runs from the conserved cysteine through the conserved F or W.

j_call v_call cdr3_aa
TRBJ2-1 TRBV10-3 CAISDTSGTIGNEQFF
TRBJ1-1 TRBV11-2 CASSSRQRGAAFF
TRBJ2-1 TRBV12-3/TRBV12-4 CASGDRSQGEQFF
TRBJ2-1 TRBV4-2 CASSQELTSGSYEQFF
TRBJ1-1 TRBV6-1 CATFDRGNTEAFF
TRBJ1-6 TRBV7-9 CASSWRDSPLHF
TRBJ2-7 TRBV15 CATSRDSTRGSYEQYF
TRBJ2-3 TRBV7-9 CASSGTSGALGTDTQYF
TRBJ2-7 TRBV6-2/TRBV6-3 CASSYRPDYEQYF
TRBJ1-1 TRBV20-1 CSAPRTGRFTEAFF
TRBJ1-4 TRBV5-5 CASSLSDRGNEKLFF
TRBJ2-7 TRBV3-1 CASRDSHEQYF
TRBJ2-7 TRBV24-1 CATSASRGSTYEQYF
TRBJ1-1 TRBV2 CAMGAPEAFF
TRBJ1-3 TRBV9 CASSVRPSGNTIYF
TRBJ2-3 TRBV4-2 CASSQEPSGRDTQYF
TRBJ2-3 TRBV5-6 CASSLLVSTGLDTQYF
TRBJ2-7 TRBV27 CASTLRTRPYEQYF
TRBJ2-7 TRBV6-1 CASSGLDLVEQYF
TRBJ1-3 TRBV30 CALTGLYLSGNTIYF
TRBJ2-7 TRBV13 CASSDRESYEQYF
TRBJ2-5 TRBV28 CASSGASGTQETQYF
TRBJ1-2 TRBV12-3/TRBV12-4 CASSLEGRGYGYTF
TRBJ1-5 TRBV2 CASSDTFSNQPQHF
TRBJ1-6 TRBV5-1 CASATRENSPLHF
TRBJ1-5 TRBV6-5 CASSSRGYGPQHF
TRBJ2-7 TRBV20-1 CSARPAGAGSYEQYF
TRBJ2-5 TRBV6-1 CASRLAGLATETQYF
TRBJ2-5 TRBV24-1 CATSDPGTVQETQYF
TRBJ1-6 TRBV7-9 CASSLVSGTNSPLHF
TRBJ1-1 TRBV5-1 CASSSGQGRKTEAFF
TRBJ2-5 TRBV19 CASSHPRLAGEKETQYF
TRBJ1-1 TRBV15 CATSRDLVNTEAFF
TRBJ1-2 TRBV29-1 CSVERQGPGYTF
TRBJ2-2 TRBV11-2 CASHVGGVSAGELFF
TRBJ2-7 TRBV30 CAWSVKAGATHYEQYF
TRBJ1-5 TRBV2 CASREGDSSNQPQHF
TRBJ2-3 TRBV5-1 CASSSRGLAGGPSDTQYF
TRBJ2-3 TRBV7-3 CASSLNGLLTDTQYF
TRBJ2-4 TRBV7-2 CASSSRRQNIQYF
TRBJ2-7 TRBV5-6 CASSFSRQDPYEQYF
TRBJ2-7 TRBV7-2 CASSSSTGLTYEQYF
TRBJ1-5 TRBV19 CASMANVGQPQHF
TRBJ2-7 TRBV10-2 CASKGGSGLYEQYF
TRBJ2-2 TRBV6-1 CASTDGGGGTGTGELFF
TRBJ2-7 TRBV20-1 CSARDLKRDGVGYEQYF
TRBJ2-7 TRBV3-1 CASSNSFSGISYEQYF
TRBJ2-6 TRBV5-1 CASSSSGGAGANVLTF